Below, one TCR beta chain is given with its context. Antigen unknown. This may arise from a read error, as a much more abundant clone is one base away. Given the absence of the conserved phenylalanine or tryptophan at the CDR3 end, a read error is likely. This specimen belongs to a study of glioma-infiltrating T cells. Study-wide results and limits: Only very few CDR3 sequences appeared in both tissue and blood.

The germline gives CDR1 MNHNY, CDR2 SVGAGI (reference sequence). The CDR3 is 12 residues long. The ends were cut back, 4 bases at V and 5 bases at J, with 5 bases in the middle. Amplification of TCR alpha and beta CDR3 regions from RNA used iRepertoire nested multiplex PCR. Using its own MiXCR run on the multiplex PCR reads, TCRdb lists one record per CDR3 protein. The data show about 400,000 distinct CDR3 sequences, about two fifths seen once. The TCR comes from a human donor with low-grade glioma or glioblastoma, undergoing nonglioma brain surgery, or in good health (not recorded which). V and J are TRBV6-6 and TRBJ1-4; D uncertain. What was sequenced was glioma tissue, nonneoplastic brain tissue, or PBMCs (not recorded which). The CDR3 nucleotides are TGTGCCAGCAGTTCACAAAATGAAAAACTGTTTGTT. Residues: CASSSQNEKLFV.